These T cell receptor beta chains were read from a single sample in a study of T-cell reconstitution after alpha-beta-depleted transplantation in children. One entry per CDR3 protein results from TCRdb running MiXCR on the PCR reads. The repertoire holds about 180,000 distinct CDR3 sequences, with over 8.5% as singletons. The sequenced sample was PBMCs, obtained before TCRalphabeta/CD19-depleted stem cell transplant. Source of these receptors: a boy aged 2 to 10 with acute myeloid leukemia, due to receive a stem cell transplant. The conserved cysteine and the conserved F or W are not part of the CDR3 here.

j_gene: TRBJ2-5; v_gene: TRBV29-1; CDR3aa: SAGNVLLGGVNQETQY
j_gene: TRBJ2-2; v_gene: TRBV6-4; CDR3aa: ASSEGDTGELF
j_gene: TRBJ1-5; v_gene: TRBV20-1; CDR3aa: SARDSLGTGVPPQH
j_gene: TRBJ2-1; v_gene: TRBV12-3/TRBV12-4; CDR3aa: ASSLKVRGGRDEQF
j_gene: TRBJ2-7; v_gene: TRBV3-1; CDR3aa: ASSQEIAAGFEQY
j_gene: TRBJ2-7; v_gene: TRBV5-1; CDR3aa: ASSLSQSYEQY
j_gene: TRBJ1-6; v_gene: TRBV28; CDR3aa: ASRQYNSPLH
j_gene: TRBJ1-2; v_gene: TRBV11-1; CDR3aa: ASSFSTGYGYT
j_gene: TRBJ1-1; v_gene: TRBV9; CDR3aa: ASSVGPLMNTEAF
j_gene: TRBJ1-3; v_gene: TRBV10-3; CDR3aa: AISEGHSGNTIY
j_gene: TRBJ1-5; v_gene: TRBV3-1; CDR3aa: ASSQGGQGLGQPQH
j_gene: TRBJ1-1; v_gene: TRBV12-3/TRBV12-4; CDR3aa: ASSLQPLNTEAF
j_gene: TRBJ2-1; v_gene: TRBV2; CDR3aa: ASSAAGDPYNEQF
j_gene: TRBJ1-2; v_gene: TRBV7-2; CDR3aa: ASSPRRGGSYGYT
j_gene: TRBJ2-5; v_gene: TRBV6-5; CDR3aa: ASSYNTPGSGLKETQY
j_gene: TRBJ2-7; v_gene: TRBV4-2; CDR3aa: ASSQENTYEQY
j_gene: TRBJ2-4; v_gene: TRBV27; CDR3aa: ASSTAPGEGAKNIQY
j_gene: TRBJ2-7; v_gene: TRBV12-3/TRBV12-4; CDR3aa: ASSSSGRSSYEQY
j_gene: TRBJ2-7; v_gene: TRBV29-1; CDR3aa: SVVVVGRSYEQY
j_gene: TRBJ2-7; v_gene: TRBV5-5; CDR3aa: ASSHGQGRTYEQY
j_gene: TRBJ2-6; v_gene: TRBV18; CDR3aa: ASYPGLGANVLT
j_gene: TRBJ1-1; v_gene: TRBV6-5; CDR3aa: ASSTNDRERV